This TCR beta chain was identified in a study of Graves' ophthalmopathy and Graves' hyperthyroidism. Study context: Peripheral blood was gathered at the point of initial diagnosis, before any treatment started. Points from the study as a whole: Cross-validated, the 13-signature model showed 87.88%/81.08% sensitivity/specificity, and 80%/75% in the test set.

The CDR3 covers 14 residues. V dropped 3 bases and J dropped 2 bases, with 11 bases sitting between them. Germline assignment: CDR1 ENHRY and CDR2 SYGVKD. RNA transcripts served as template for amplifying TCR beta CDR3 sequences. First-round RT-PCR used HTBI primers; second-round multiplex PCR followed. In TCRdb, the multiplex PCR reads were re-called with MiXCR into one record per CDR3 protein. The data contain around 50,000 distinct CDR3 sequences, under 55% of them singletons. Researchers turned away patients with other autoimmune diseases, uncontrolled infections, pregnancy or lactation. What supplied the PBMCs was more than 7.5 ml of fresh peripheral blood. Note on this clonotype: Its antigen is as yet unknown.

The rearrangement uses TRBV10-3 and TRBJ2-7; D is unclear. Sequencing was done on a sample of peripheral blood. The TCR comes from an adult man with Graves' ophthalmopathy. CDR3 protein: CAISEGELAYEQYF. The CDR3 DNA sequence: TGTGCCATCAGTGAAGGAGAACTTGCCTACGAGCAGTACTTC.